Following are 23 T cell receptor beta chains from one sample sequenced in a study of T cell repertoires in cytomegalovirus infection. TCRdb itself ran the reads through MiXCR, one entry per CDR3 protein. This table has fewer than 300,000 distinct CDR3 sequences, around 25% appearing once. The sample taken for sequencing was PBMCs. The source of these receptors is a human donor in good health (CMV status not recorded). Some clones in this sample may be carry-over from other donors' samples.

This sequence joins TRBV20-1 and TRBJ2-7; D assignment may be TRBD1 or TRBD2 (5 bases each). The CDR3 runs 14 residues. Germline loops: CDR1 DFQATT, CDR2 SNEGSKA (reference sequence). Deletions cut 5 bases from V and 4 bases from J, with 18 bases between. DNA for the CDR3: TGCAGTGCTCGTCCGGGACGGACTGTGTACGAGCAGTACTTC. This translates into CSARPGRTVYEQYF.

This clonotype appeared many times. The chain has TRBV7-8 and TRBJ1-1; the match to TRBD1 covers 7 bases. The germline V gene has CDR1 SGHVS and CDR2 FQNEAQ. The V gene end was trimmed by 5 bases and the J gene end by 0 bases; junction bases not matched to a gene: 9. The CDR3 runs to 16 residues. The CDR3 nucleotides read TGTGCCAGCAGCCCTCGACAGGGAGCTATGAACACTGAAGCTTTCTTT. It codes for CASSPRQGAMNTEAFF.

The chain links TRBV20-1 to TRBJ1-1; TRBD1 might be the D (5 bases). Germline assignment: CDR1 DFQATT and CDR2 SNEGSKA (reference sequence). The CDR3 sequence is 11 residues long. Trimming removed 6 bases at V and 7 bases at J, with 12 bases between. The CDR3 protein is CSAGRDLEAFF. DNA for the CDR3: TGCAGTGCCGGGAGGGACCTTGAAGCTTTCTTT.

In this sample, this clonotype turned up many times. The gene calls are TRBV20-1 and TRBJ1-5, with TRBD1 matching 8 bases. With 0 bases clipped from V and 6 bases from J, the junction kept 13 bases outside the gene matches. The length of the CDR3 is 17 residues. Germline CDR1 reads DFQATT; CDR2 reads SNEGSKA (reference sequence). CDR3 residues: CSARDGDRSRSGQPQHF. The CDR3, as DNA: TGCAGTGCTAGAGACGGGGACAGGTCTCGGTCGGGTCAGCCCCAGCATTTT.

This chain connects TRBV10-3 to TRBJ1-1; no clear D gene. The germline V gene has CDR1 ENHRY and CDR2 SYGVKD. There are 14 residues in the CDR3. V dropped 3 bases and J dropped 1 base, with 9 bases sitting between them. CDR3 in amino acids: CAISEMGQNTEAFF. The CDR3 DNA reads as TGTGCCATCAGTGAAATGGGCCAGAACACTGAAGCTTTCTTT.

This clonotype turned up a few times. The chain joins TRBV19 to TRBJ1-5; perhaps TRBD1 as D (6 bases). Germline V lookup: CDR1 LNHDA, CDR2 SQIVND (reference sequence). The CDR3 is 15 residues long. V lost 7 bases and J lost 2, with 15 bases in between. The CDR3: CASNLAGVGNQPQHF. The CDR3 DNA is TGTGCCAGTAACCTTGCAGGGGTGGGCAATCAGCCCCAGCATTTT.

This clonotype was seen repeatedly, ten times or more. The chain combines TRBV11-2 with TRBJ2-3; the match to TRBD2 covers 8 bases. This CDR3 has 18 residues. V gave up 3 bases and J gave up 0 bases; unmatched junction bases: 11. The germline V gene encodes CDR1 SGHAT and CDR2 FQNNGV. The CDR3 is CASSFPPIAGWSTDTQYF. The CDR3 DNA reads TGTGCCAGCAGCTTCCCTCCAATAGCGGGATGGAGCACAGATACGCAGTATTTT. Based on the CDR3 plus reference TRBV11-2 and TRBJ2-3, the full variable domain is EAGVAQSPRYKIIEKRQSVAFWCNPISGHATLYWYQQILGQGPKLLIQFQNNGVVDDSQLPKDRFSAERLKGVDSTLKIQPAKLEDSAVYLCASSFPPIAGWSTDTQYFGPGTRLTVL.

The V call is TRBV5-5, the J call TRBJ2-2; D is unresolved. There are 16 residues in the CDR3. V lost 3 bases and J lost 0, with 12 bases in between. CDR1 is SGHKS and CDR2 is YYEKEE in the germline V gene (reference sequence). Here the CDR3 reads CASSSPGKANTGELFF. In DNA form, the CDR3 reads TGTGCCAGCAGCTCCCCTGGCAAGGCGAACACCGGGGAGCTGTTTTTT.

The V gene is TRBV24-1, the J gene TRBJ2-3; 9 bases line up with TRBD1. CDR1 is KGHDR and CDR2 is SFDVKD in the germline V gene. The CDR3 has 16 amino acids. V lost 1 base, J lost 2 bases, and 3 bases stayed unmatched. The CDR3 spells CATSDLGTGTTDTQYF. The CDR3 DNA is TGTGCCACCAGTGATTTAGGGACAGGGACCACAGATACGCAGTATTTT.

This clonotype has a count of ten or more. This CDR3 is CASSAPGQGASTEAFF. In DNA form, the CDR3 reads TGTGCCAGCAGCGCGCCGGGACAGGGGGCAAGCACTGAAGCTTTCTTT. The genes are TRBV7-9 and TRBJ1-1, with 12 nucleotides matching TRBD1. The CDR3 is 16 amino acids. Germline V gene lookup returns CDR1 SEHNR and CDR2 FQNEAQ (reference sequence). The V gene end was trimmed by 5 bases and the J gene end by 4 bases; junction bases not matched to a gene: 8.

This clonotype was counted at least ten times. The chain recombines TRBV7-2 with TRBJ2-7; TRBD2 matches 9 bases. With 2 bases clipped from V and 0 bases from J, the junction kept 8 bases outside the gene matches. The CDR3 loop spans 17 amino acids. Germline CDR1 SGHTA, CDR2 FQGNSA. The DNA of the CDR3 is TGTGCCAGCAGCTTACGTAGCGGGAGAAGCAGCTCCTACGAGCAGTACTTC. Its translation: CASSLRSGRSSSYEQYF.

The chain joins TRBV24-1 to TRBJ2-7; 8 nucleotides agree with TRBD1. The germline V gene has CDR1 KGHDR and CDR2 SFDVKD. The CDR3 is made up of 15 amino acids. With V trimmed by 4 bases and J by 2 bases, 6 bases remained unmatched. CDR3 region: CATSDPGQGTYEQYF. The DNA for the CDR3 is TGTGCCACCAGTGACCCCGGACAGGGCACCTACGAGCAGTACTTC.

This clonotype was found many times. The CDR3 nucleotides are TGTGCCAGCAGCTTTACGACTAGCGGGCCTTCCTACGAGCAGTACTTC. The encoded protein is CASSFTTSGPSYEQYF. The chain recombines TRBV11-2 with TRBJ2-7; 10 positions match TRBD2. V was clipped by 3 bases and J by 1 base; unmatched bases: 6. The CDR3 covers 16 residues. The germline CDR1 and CDR2 sequences are SGHAT and FQNNGV.

The chain uses TRBV10-3 and TRBJ2-3; 8 nucleotides line up with TRBD1. The CDR3 runs to 15 residues. Germline-derived CDR1 and CDR2 are ENHRY and SYGVKD. The trim removed 4 bases at V and 5 bases at J, leaving 8 bases unmatched. CDR3 coding DNA: TGTGCCATCAGTGGTCCAGGGGGCGAGGAAGATACGCAGTATTTT. It is translated as CAISGPGGEEDTQYF.

The V and J genes are TRBV11-2 and TRBJ1-3; D not resolved. The CDR3 extends over 12 amino acids. The germline V gene has CDR1 SGHAT and CDR2 FQNNGV. The V end lost 2 bases, the J end lost 7 bases, and 6 bases lay between the germline ends. In DNA form, the CDR3 reads TGTGCCAGCAGCTTAATGGGGAACACCATATATTTT. It specifies CASSLMGNTIYF.

This clonotype was seen only a few times. The chain links TRBV29-1 to TRBJ2-3, with 7 bases lining up with TRBD2. J was trimmed by 2 bases and V by 8 bases; bases with no gene match: 7. Looked up from germline, CDR1 is SQVTM and CDR2 is ANQGSEA. The CDR3 contains 13 residues. The CDR3 DNA follows: TGCAGCCCGGCGGGAGAGAACACAGATACGCAGTATTTT. Translation: CSPAGENTDTQYF.

The CDR3 here is CASAQGGQETQYF. CDR3 DNA sequence: TGTGCTAGTGCCCAGGGAGGGCAAGAGACCCAGTACTTC. The J gene is TRBJ2-5, the V gene TRBV12-5, with 7 bases matching TRBD2. The junction had 4 bases not matched to a gene; V was cut back by 7 bases and J by 2 bases. Germline V gene lookup returns CDR1 LGHNT and CDR2 FRNRAP. This CDR3 is 13 amino acids long.

The rearrangement uses TRBV7-2 and TRBJ2-1; D is unresolved. The length of the CDR3 is 14 residues. V was pared by 5 bases and J by 6 bases, with 14 bases between. Germline V gene data show CDR1 as SGHTA and CDR2 as FQGNSA. In nucleotides, the CDR3 is TGTGCCAGCAGCGCACGGGTACCGGGCAATGAGCAGTTCTTC. It yields the protein CASSARVPGNEQFF.

The rearrangement uses TRBV20-1 and TRBJ2-1, with 8 nucleotides matching TRBD2. V lost 0 bases, J lost 1 base, and 8 bases stayed unmatched. The CDR3 is made up of 17 amino acids. Germline V gene lookup returns CDR1 DFQATT and CDR2 SNEGSKA (reference sequence). This chain's CDR3 is CSARDQASGPSYNEQFF. In nucleotides, the CDR3 is TGCAGTGCTAGAGATCAGGCTAGCGGGCCTTCCTACAATGAGCAGTTCTTC.

In this sample, this clonotype turned up many times. This chain joins TRBV7-2 and TRBJ2-3; no clear D. Trimming pared 5 bases from V and 4 bases from J, leaving 7 bases between. Germline CDR1 and CDR2: SGHTA and FQGNSA. The CDR3 sequence is 12 residues long. CDR3 protein: CASSQLADTQYF. The DNA for the CDR3 is TGTGCCAGCAGCCAGCTGGCAGATACGCAGTATTTT.

The V call is TRBV7-4, the J call TRBJ2-5; TRBD2 is a possible D gene (6 bases). Trimming removed 5 bases at V and 2 bases at J, with 18 bases between. The CDR3 has 16 residues. Germline CDR1 and CDR2: SGHVT and SQSDAQ. CDR3 in amino acids: CASSQKTSRLQETQYF. In nucleotides, the CDR3 is TGTGCCAGCAGCCAAAAAACTAGCCGACTTCAAGAGACCCAGTACTTC. Based on the CDR3 plus reference TRBV7-4 and TRBJ2-5, the full variable domain is GAGVSQSPRYKVAKRGRDVALRCDSISGHVTLYWYRQTLGQGSEVLTYSQSDAQRDKSGRPSGRFSAERPERSVSTLKIQRTEQGDSAVYLCASSQKTSRLQETQYFGPGTRLLVL.

This clonotype showed up just a few times. J is TRBJ1-2 and V is TRBV12-3 or TRBV12-4; no reliable D call. There are 15 residues in the CDR3. The ends were cut back, 3 bases at V and 8 bases at J, with 19 bases in the middle. The CDR3 reads CASSLVQGRAGGYTF. The CDR3 DNA follows: TGTGCCAGCAGTTTGGTACAAGGACGCGCAGGCGGCTACACCTTC.

This clonotype has only a few counts. The genes are TRBV28 and TRBJ1-5; D is perhaps TRBD1 (6 bases). CDR3 length equals 15 residues. V was pared by 6 bases and J by 3 bases, with 15 bases between. CDR1 is MDHEN, CDR2 SYDVKM, per germline. The CDR3 nucleotides read TGTGCCAGCAGATTCACAGGGTGGGTCAATCAGCCCCAGCATTTT. Translating gives CASRFTGWVNQPQHF.